This T cell receptor beta chain was observed in a study of neurological immune-mediated disorders. Study-wide findings and caveats: Patients with HTLV-1-associated myelopathy had the highest level of TCR clonal expansion, whereas patients with multiple sclerosis had the lowest level, falling beneath the level found in healthy controls. Across subjects, expanded clones had no CDR3 amino acid sequences in common, pointing to private repertoires in all groups. Neither clinical nor MRI features were associated with the multiple sclerosis repertoire cluster.

This clonotype was detected ten times or more. Its antigen is unknown. Between the trimmed V and J ends, which lost 8 bases and 0 bases, there was a span of 13 bases. The CDR3 is 14 residues long. CDR1 MNHEY and CDR2 SVGEGT come from the germline V gene. 5'RACE employing 10-nucleotide random UMIs yielded the cDNA. TCRdb itself ran the 5' RACE reads through MiXCR, one entry per CDR3 protein. The data contain 65,000 to 85,000 distinct CDR3 sequences, 2.5% to 4% of them singletons. The clonotype comes from a woman aged 50 to 65 with multiple sclerosis. The sequencing input was PBMCs. The chain uses TRBV6-2 or TRBV6-3 and TRBJ1-1; weak D call: TRBD1 (6 bases). DNA for the CDR3: TGTGCCAGCTCGGACAGCCTATTGAACACTGAAGCTTTCTTT. Residues: CASSDSLLNTEAFF.